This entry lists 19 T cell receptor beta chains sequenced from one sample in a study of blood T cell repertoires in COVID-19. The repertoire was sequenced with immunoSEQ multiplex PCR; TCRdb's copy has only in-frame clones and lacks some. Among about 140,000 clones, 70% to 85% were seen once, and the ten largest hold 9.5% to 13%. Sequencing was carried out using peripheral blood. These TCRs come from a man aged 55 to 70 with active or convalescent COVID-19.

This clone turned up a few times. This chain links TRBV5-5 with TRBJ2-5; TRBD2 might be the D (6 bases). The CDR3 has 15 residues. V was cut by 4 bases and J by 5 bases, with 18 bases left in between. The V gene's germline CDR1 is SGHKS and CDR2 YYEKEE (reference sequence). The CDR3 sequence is CASSPRGLASETQYF. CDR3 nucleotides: TGTGCCAGCAGCCCGCGGGGCCTCGCGTCGGAGACCCAGTACTTC.

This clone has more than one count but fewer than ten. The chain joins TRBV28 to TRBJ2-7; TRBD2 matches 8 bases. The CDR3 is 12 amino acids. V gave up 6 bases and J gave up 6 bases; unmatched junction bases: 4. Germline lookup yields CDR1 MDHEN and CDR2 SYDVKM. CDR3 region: CASSVAGSEQYV. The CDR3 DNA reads TGTGCCAGCAGCGTAGCGGGATCCGAGCAGTACGTC.

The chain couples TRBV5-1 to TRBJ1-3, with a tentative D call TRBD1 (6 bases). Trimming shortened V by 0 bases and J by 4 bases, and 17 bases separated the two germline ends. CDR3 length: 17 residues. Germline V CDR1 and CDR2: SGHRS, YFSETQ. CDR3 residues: CASSLVATGSSGNTIYF. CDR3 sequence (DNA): TGCGCCAGCAGCTTGGTAGCCACAGGGTCATCGGGAAACACCATATATTTT.

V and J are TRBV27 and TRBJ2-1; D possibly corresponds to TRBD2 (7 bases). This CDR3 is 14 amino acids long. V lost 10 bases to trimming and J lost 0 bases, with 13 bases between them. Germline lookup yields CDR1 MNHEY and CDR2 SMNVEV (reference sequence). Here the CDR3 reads CATGGDNSYNEQFF. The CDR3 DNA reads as TGTGCCACTGGGGGGGACAACTCCTACAATGAGCAGTTCTTC.

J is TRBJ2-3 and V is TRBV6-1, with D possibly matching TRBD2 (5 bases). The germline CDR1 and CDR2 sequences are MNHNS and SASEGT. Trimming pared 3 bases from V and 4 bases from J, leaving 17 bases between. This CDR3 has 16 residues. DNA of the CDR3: TGTGCCAGCAGTGACGGGGTTCGGGGTTTTCCAGATACGCAGTATTTT. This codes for CASSDGVRGFPDTQYF.

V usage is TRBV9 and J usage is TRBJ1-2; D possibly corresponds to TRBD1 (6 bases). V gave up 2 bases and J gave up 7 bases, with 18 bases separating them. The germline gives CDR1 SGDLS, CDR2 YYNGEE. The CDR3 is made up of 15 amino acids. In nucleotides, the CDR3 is TGTGCCAGCAGCGTCAGGACCGCTTCCAGGGGTGGCTACACCTTC. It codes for CASSVRTASRGGYTF.

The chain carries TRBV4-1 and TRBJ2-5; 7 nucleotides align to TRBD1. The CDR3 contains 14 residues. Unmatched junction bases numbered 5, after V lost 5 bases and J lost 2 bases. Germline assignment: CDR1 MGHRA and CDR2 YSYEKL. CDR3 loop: CASSNLGQQETQYF. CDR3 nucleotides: TGCGCCAGCAGCAACCTGGGACAGCAAGAGACCCAGTACTTC.

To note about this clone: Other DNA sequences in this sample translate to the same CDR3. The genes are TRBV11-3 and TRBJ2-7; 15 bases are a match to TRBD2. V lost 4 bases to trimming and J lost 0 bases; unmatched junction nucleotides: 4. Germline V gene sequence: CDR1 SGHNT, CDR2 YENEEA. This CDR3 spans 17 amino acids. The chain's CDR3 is CASSSGLAGGRSYEQYF. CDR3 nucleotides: TGTGCCAGCAGCTCGGGACTAGCGGGGGGCCGCTCCTACGAGCAGTACTTC.

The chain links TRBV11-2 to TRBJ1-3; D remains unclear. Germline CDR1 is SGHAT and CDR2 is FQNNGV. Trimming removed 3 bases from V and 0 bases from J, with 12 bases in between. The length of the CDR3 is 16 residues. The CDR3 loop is CASSFFTLDSGNTIYF. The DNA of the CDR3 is TGTGCCAGCAGCTTTTTCACCCTAGACTCTGGAAACACCATATATTTT.

The CDR3 region is CASSLERSLNIQYF. In nucleotides, the CDR3 is TGTGCCAGCAGCTTAGAGAGGTCTTTAAACATTCAGTACTTC. The V call is TRBV7-2, the J call TRBJ2-4; D ambiguous. CDR3 length equals 14 residues. Trimming took off 1 base at V and 6 bases at J, with 10 bases between the two ends. The germline CDR1 and CDR2 sequences are SGHTA and FQGNSA.

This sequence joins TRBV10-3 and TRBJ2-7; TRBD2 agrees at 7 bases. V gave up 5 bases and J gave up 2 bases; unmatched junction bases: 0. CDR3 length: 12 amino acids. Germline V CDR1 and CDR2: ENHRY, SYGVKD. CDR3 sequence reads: CAISSGTYEQYF. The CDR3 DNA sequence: TGTGCCATCAGTAGCGGGACCTACGAGCAGTACTTC.

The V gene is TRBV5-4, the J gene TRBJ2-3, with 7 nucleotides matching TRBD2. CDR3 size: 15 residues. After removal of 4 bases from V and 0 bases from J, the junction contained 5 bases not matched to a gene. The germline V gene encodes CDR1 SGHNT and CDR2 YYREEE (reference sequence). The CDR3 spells CASSPWGGSTDTQYF. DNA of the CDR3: TGTGCCAGCAGCCCTTGGGGGGGGAGCACAGATACGCAGTATTTT.

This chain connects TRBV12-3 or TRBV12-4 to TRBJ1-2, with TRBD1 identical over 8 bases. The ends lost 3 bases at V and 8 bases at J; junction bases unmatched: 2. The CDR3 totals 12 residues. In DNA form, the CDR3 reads TGTGCCAGCAGTTTGACAGGGGAGGGCTACACCTTC. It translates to CASSLTGEGYTF.

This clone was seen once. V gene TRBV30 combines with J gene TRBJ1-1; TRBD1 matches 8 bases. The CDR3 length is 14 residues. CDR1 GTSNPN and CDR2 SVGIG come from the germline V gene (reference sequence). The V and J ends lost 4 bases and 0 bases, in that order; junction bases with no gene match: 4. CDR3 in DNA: TGTGCCTGGACTTGGACAGGGATGAACACTGAAGCTTTCTTT. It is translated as CAWTWTGMNTEAFF.

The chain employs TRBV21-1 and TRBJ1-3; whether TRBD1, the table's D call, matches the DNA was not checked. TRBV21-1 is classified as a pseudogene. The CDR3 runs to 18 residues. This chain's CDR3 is CASSKKPPGPRRGNTIYF. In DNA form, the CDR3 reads TGTGCCAGCAGCAAAAAGCCCCCAGGCCCCCGTAGGGGAAACACCATATATTTT.

CDR3 residues: CASSQDQAASSGNTIYF. The CDR3 nucleotides are TGCGCCAGCAGCCAAGACCAGGCAGCCAGCTCTGGAAACACCATATATTTT. This rearrangement joins TRBV4-3 to TRBJ1-3; no reliable D call. Germline CDR1 reads LGHNA; CDR2 reads YSLEER. Trimming removed 0 bases from V and 0 bases from J, with 12 bases in between. This CDR3 is 17 amino acids long.

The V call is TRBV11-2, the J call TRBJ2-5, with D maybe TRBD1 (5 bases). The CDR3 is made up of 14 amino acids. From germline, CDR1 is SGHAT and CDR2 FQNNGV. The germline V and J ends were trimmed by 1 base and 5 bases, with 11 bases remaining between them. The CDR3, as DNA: TGTGCCAGCAGCTTAGTCGCCAGGGCGGAGACCCAGTACTTC. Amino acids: CASSLVARAETQYF. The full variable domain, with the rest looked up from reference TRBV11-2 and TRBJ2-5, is EAGVAQSPRYKIIEKRQSVAFWCNPISGHATLYWYQQILGQGPKLLIQFQNNGVVDDSQLPKDRFSAERLKGVDSTLKIQPAKLEDSAVYLCASSLVARAETQYFGPGTRLLVL.

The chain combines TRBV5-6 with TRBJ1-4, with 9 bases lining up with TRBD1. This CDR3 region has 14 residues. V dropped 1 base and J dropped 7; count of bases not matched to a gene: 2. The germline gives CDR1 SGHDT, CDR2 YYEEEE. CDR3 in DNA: TGTGCCAGCAGCTTGAACAGGGGGCGTGAAAAACTGTTTTTT. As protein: CASSLNRGREKLFF.

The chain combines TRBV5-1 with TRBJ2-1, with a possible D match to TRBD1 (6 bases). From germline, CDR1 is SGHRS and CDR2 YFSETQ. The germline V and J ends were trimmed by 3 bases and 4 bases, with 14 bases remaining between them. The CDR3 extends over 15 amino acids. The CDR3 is CASSWRPDRYNEQFF. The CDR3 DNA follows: TGCGCCAGCAGCTGGAGGCCGGACAGATACAATGAGCAGTTCTTC.